Each of the 12 T cell receptor beta chains below was sequenced from the same sample in a study of vaccination effects on CD4 cells after COVID-19. These receptors are not linked to any known antigen. Libraries were prepared by immunoSEQ multiplex PCR; TCRdb keeps only in-frame clonotypes and omits some of them. The repertoire holds tens of thousands of clones, with around 70% as singletons. Antigen-specific CD4+ T cell clonotypes were called by their expansion after viral peptide-pool culture in ViraFEST. The culture ran for 10 days, and then CD4+ T cells were isolated. Vaccination of participants consisted of two doses of either the BNT162b2 or mRNA-1273 vaccine. Sequences were derived from CD4+ T cells from PBMCs cultured with HCoV-229E spike peptides, sampled after COVID-19 vaccination. These receptors all come from a human donor who received a COVID-19 vaccine.

In this sample, this clone turned up a few times. The V and J genes are TRBV7-2 and TRBJ2-5; D is perhaps TRBD1 (6 bases). CDR3 length equals 13 residues. V was trimmed by 2 bases and J by 5 bases, leaving 9 bases between them. CDR1 and CDR2 (germline): SGHTA, FQGNSA. The DNA for the CDR3 is TGTGCCAGCAGCTTAAGGGGGTCGGAGACCCAGTACTTC. Protein product: CASSLRGSETQYF. The whole variable domain, remainder taken from reference TRBV7-2 and TRBJ2-5, is GAGVSQSPSNKVTEKGKDVELRCDPISGHTALYWYRQSLGQGLEFLIYFQGNSAPDKSGLPSDRFSAERTGGSVSTLTIQRTQQEDSAVYLCASSLRGSETQYFGPGTRLLVL.

The V call is TRBV5-5, the J call TRBJ2-1, with 7 nucleotides matching TRBD1. The junction had 4 bases not matched to a gene; V was cut back by 3 bases and J by 7 bases. The CDR3 spans 13 residues. The germline V gene has CDR1 SGHKS and CDR2 YYEKEE (reference sequence). The CDR3 region is CASSSYRGNEQFF. As DNA, the CDR3 is TGTGCCAGCAGCTCGTACAGGGGTAATGAGCAGTTCTTC. Variable domain in full (rest from reference TRBV5-5 and TRBJ2-1): DAGVTQSPTHLIKTRGQQVTLRCSPISGHKSVSWYQQVLGQGPQFIFQYYEKEERGRGNFPDRFSARQFPNYSSELNVNALLLGDSALYLCASSSYRGNEQFFGPGTRLTVL.

The chain has TRBV6-6 and TRBJ1-1; 11 bases match TRBD1. The germline V gene encodes CDR1 MNHNY and CDR2 SVGAGI (reference sequence). Germline trimming cut 6 bases from V and 1 base from J; bases unmatched to any gene: 4. The CDR3 is made up of 15 amino acids. The DNA of the CDR3 is TGTGCCAGCAGACGGACAGGGGGCCCGAACACTGAAGCTTTCTTT. Protein: CASRRTGGPNTEAFF.

This clone was observed once. This chain uses TRBV3-1 (or the pseudogene TRBV3-2) with TRBJ1-2, with TRBD1 as a possible D gene (5 bases). V was shortened by 3 bases and J by 3 bases, with 11 bases between the two germline ends. The CDR3 consists of 14 residues. Germline-derived CDR1 and CDR2 are LGHDT and YNNKEL (reference sequence). The CDR3 bases are TGTGCCAGCAGCCACCGAGACAGAGACTATGGCTACACCTTC. It encodes CASSHRDRDYGYTF.

The chain employs TRBV5-1 and TRBJ1-2, with D unresolved. Per germline, CDR1 SGHRS and CDR2 YFSETQ. The V end was cut by 4 bases, the J end by 4 bases, with 11 bases between. The CDR3 has 13 residues. The CDR3 reads CASSQAGPYGYTF. The DNA for the CDR3 is TGCGCCAGCAGCCAGGCCGGGCCCTATGGCTACACCTTC.

The V call is TRBV7-2, the J call TRBJ2-1; TRBD1 aligns across 9 bases. CDR3 size: 15 residues. The germline V gene encodes CDR1 SGHTA and CDR2 FQGNSA. V dropped 5 bases and J dropped 2; count of bases not matched to a gene: 4. The CDR3 protein is CASSLYRGPYNEQFF. In DNA, the CDR3 is TGTGCCAGCAGCCTGTACAGGGGGCCCTACAATGAGCAGTTCTTC.

This chain uses TRBV19 with TRBJ1-6; D may be TRBD1 (6 bases). The CDR3 has 15 residues. CDR1 is LNHDA, CDR2 SQIVND, per germline (reference sequence). V was trimmed by 7 bases and J by 7 bases, leaving 17 bases between them. The DNA for the CDR3 is TGTGCCAGTACGGGACAAACCCGGGGGAATTCACCCCTCCACTTT. Translating gives CASTGQTRGNSPLHF.

This chain connects TRBV6-2 or TRBV6-3 to TRBJ1-4; D not resolved. The CDR3 consists of 14 residues. Germline CDR1 is MNHEY and CDR2 is SVGEGT. With 0 bases removed from V and 4 bases from J, the gap between germline ends came to 6 bases. The CDR3 reads CASSYSRYNEKLFF. The CDR3 DNA follows: TGTGCCAGCAGTTACTCACGGTATAATGAAAAACTGTTTTTT.

J is TRBJ1-4 and V is TRBV7-2, with a weak D call TRBD1 (5 bases). In germline, CDR1 is SGHTA, CDR2 FQGNSA. V lost 1 base, J lost 7 bases, and 16 bases lay in between. This CDR3 region has 16 residues. The DNA for the CDR3 is TGTGCCAGCAGCTTAGGGGTAGGGGAGATAAGTGAAAAACTGTTTTTT. Its translation is CASSLGVGEISEKLFF.

This clone was detected once. The chain links TRBV6-5 to TRBJ2-3, with 8 bases aligning to TRBD1. The CDR3 is 15 residues long. V shed 6 bases and J 2 bases; nucleotides not matched to a gene: 7. Germline lookup yields CDR1 MNHEY and CDR2 SVGAGI. DNA for the CDR3: TGTGCCAGCAGAACCAACAGGGGGGCCACAGATACGCAGTATTTT. Translated, it gives CASRTNRGATDTQYF.

This clone occurred a few times. The chain has TRBV18 and TRBJ1-5; D remains unclear. V lost 1 base and J lost 6, with 7 bases in between. The germline CDR1 and CDR2 sequences are KGHSH and LQKENI. The length of the CDR3 is 13 residues. The CDR3 is CASSPRGSQPQHF. The DNA for the CDR3 is TGTGCCAGCTCACCACGGGGTTCTCAGCCCCAGCATTTT.

V and J are TRBV6-5 and TRBJ1-5; D unclear. This CDR3 comprises 14 residues. V lost 5 bases and J lost 2, with 10 bases in between. The germline V gene encodes CDR1 MNHEY and CDR2 SVGAGI. The CDR3 region is CASSNGRGNQPQHF. CDR3 bases: TGTGCCAGCAGTAACGGACGTGGCAATCAGCCCCAGCATTTT.